One and the same sample provided the 14 T cell receptor beta chains below, sequenced in a study of control samples from healthy donors and cancer patients. Data came from immunoSEQ multiplex PCR; TCRdb stores just in-frame clones and leaves some out. The table has 100,000 to 150,000 clones, approximately 90% seen once. Input material: blood. These receptors were obtained from a man aged 18-30 years in good health.

This rearrangement joins TRBV5-6 to TRBJ2-5, with D unclear. The germline gives CDR1 SGHDT, CDR2 YYEEEE. V was trimmed by 1 base and J by 2 bases, leaving 15 bases between them. This CDR3 is 16 amino acids long. CDR3 nucleotides: TGTGCCAGCAGCTTGTATGGGTTTCTTTCACAAGAGACCCAGTACTTC. This gives the protein CASSLYGFLSQETQYF.

The rearrangement links TRBV5-6 to TRBJ1-5, with TRBD1 matching 7 bases. The CDR3 has 15 amino acids. V lost 9 bases and J lost 3; bases outside the gene matches: 12. CDR1 and CDR2 from the germline V gene are SGHDT and YYEEEE. This chain's CDR3 is CATGGQGEDNQPQHF. The CDR3 DNA reads as TGTGCCACCGGGGGCCAGGGGGAAGACAATCAGCCCCAGCATTTT.

This chain joins TRBV3-1 (or the pseudogene TRBV3-2) and TRBJ2-3; D may be TRBD2 (6 bases). Trimming removed 0 bases at V and 2 bases at J, with 15 bases between. Germline CDR1 and CDR2: LGHDT and YNNKEL (reference sequence). The CDR3 extends over 17 amino acids. The CDR3: CASSQDRNGGSTDTQYF. The CDR3 coding sequence is TGTGCCAGCAGCCAAGATCGCAACGGGGGTTCCACAGATACGCAGTATTTT.

CDR3 nucleotides: TGTGCCAGCAGCTTAGAAAAGGGCAAGAACACTGAAGCTTTCTTT. This codes for CASSLEKGKNTEAFF. This chain uses TRBV11-1 with TRBJ1-1; D is unclear. Trimming pared 1 base from V and 1 base from J, leaving 10 bases between. The V gene's germline CDR1 is SGHAT and CDR2 FQDESV (reference sequence). This CDR3 comprises 15 residues.

The rearrangement links TRBV10-3 to TRBJ2-6, with TRBD1 matching 7 bases. The CDR3 totals 17 residues. With 6 bases clipped from V and 0 bases from J, the junction kept 8 bases outside the gene matches. From germline, CDR1 is ENHRY and CDR2 SYGVKD. In DNA, the CDR3 is TGTGCCATCAGGGGGGACAGCCAGAACTCTGGGGCCAACGTCCTGACTTTC. Protein product: CAIRGDSQNSGANVLTF.

This clone was detected only once. CDR3 in amino acids: CASSYERGVYREQFF. DNA for the CDR3: TGTGCCAGCAGTTACGAGCGGGGGGTTTACCGTGAGCAGTTCTTC. V and J are TRBV6-5 and TRBJ2-1, with 9 nucleotides matching TRBD2. J gave up 9 bases and V 2 bases, and 8 bases lay outside the gene matches. CDR3 size: 15 residues. Germline CDR1 and CDR2: MNHEY and SVGAGI.

This clone showed up just once. The gene calls are TRBV5-5 and TRBJ2-2, with D perhaps TRBD2 (6 bases). The CDR3 runs 15 residues. Trimming removed 3 bases at V and 7 bases at J, with 16 bases between. Looked up from germline, CDR1 is SGHKS and CDR2 is YYEKEE (reference sequence). CDR3 sequence (DNA): TGTGCCAGCAGCTCCTCGGGACTGTCAAGCGGGGAGCTGTTTTTT. Translation: CASSSSGLSSGELFF.

The rearrangement uses TRBV5-6 and TRBJ1-2, with 11 bases lining up with TRBD1. The CDR3 spans 15 residues. V gave up 2 bases and J gave up 8 bases; unmatched junction bases: 8. Germline V gene lookup returns CDR1 SGHDT and CDR2 YYEEEE. The CDR3 DNA is TGTGCCAGCAGCTTCTTCGAGGACAGGGGGCGAGGCTACACCTTC. Translating gives CASSFFEDRGRGYTF.

V usage is TRBV12-3 or TRBV12-4 and J usage is TRBJ1-3; TRBD1 is a possible D gene (5 bases). The CDR3 extends over 13 amino acids. Trimming left V 7 bases short and J 2 bases short, with 9 bases between. CDR3 coding DNA: TGTGCCAGCACCCGGGACGCTGGAAACACCATATATTTT. Translating gives CASTRDAGNTIYF.

V usage is TRBV3-1 (or the pseudogene TRBV3-2) and J usage is TRBJ1-6; D might be TRBD1 (5 bases). The germline CDR1 and CDR2 sequences are LGHDT and YNNKEL (reference sequence). Trimming pared 0 bases from V and 7 bases from J, leaving 16 bases between. This CDR3 comprises 17 residues. DNA of the CDR3: TGTGCCAGCAGCCAAGATCCGGGGCAGGGCCGGAATTCACCCCTCCACTTT. Its translation: CASSQDPGQGRNSPLHF.

V usage is TRBV12-5 and J usage is TRBJ1-1; weak D call: TRBD1 (5 bases). V lost 6 bases to trimming and J lost 5 bases, with 16 bases between them. Germline loops: CDR1 LGHNT, CDR2 FRNRAP. The CDR3 spans 14 residues. The CDR3 nucleotides are TGTGCTAGTGGCTCCGGGGGGGTAATAACTGAAGCTTTCTTT. Protein: CASGSGGVITEAFF. Supplemented by reference TRBV12-5 and TRBJ1-1, the full variable domain reads DARVTQTPRHKVTEMGQEVTMRCQPILGHNTVFWYRQTMMQGLELLAYFRNRAPLDDSGMPKDRFSAEMPDATLATLKIQPSEPRDSAVYFCASGSGGVITEAFFGQGTRLTVV.

The rearrangement joins TRBV18 to TRBJ2-1; D call uncertain. The CDR3 sequence is 13 residues long. CDR1 is KGHSH, CDR2 LQKENI, per germline. The V gene lost 6 bases and the J gene lost 4 bases, with 10 bases spanning the gap. This CDR3 reads CASSPTEYNEQFF. The CDR3 bases are TGTGCCAGCTCCCCTACAGAATACAATGAGCAGTTCTTC.

This chain links TRBV10-1 with TRBJ2-5, with TRBD1 identical over 7 bases. Germline loops: CDR1 WNHNN, CDR2 SYGVQD (reference sequence). V trimming: 2 bases; J trimming: 0 bases; junction bases outside the gene matches: 3. The CDR3 length is 15 residues. The CDR3 nucleotides read TGCGCCAGCAGTGAGCTCGGGACAGACCAAGAGACCCAGTACTTC. It translates to CASSELGTDQETQYF.

The chain employs TRBV9 and TRBJ2-1; D uncertain. Germline V gene lookup returns CDR1 SGDLS and CDR2 YYNGEE. CDR3 size: 13 residues. V shed 0 bases and J shed 3 bases, with 4 bases lying between them. CDR3 region: CASSVAVYNEQFF. The DNA of the CDR3 is TGTGCCAGCAGCGTAGCAGTCTACAATGAGCAGTTCTTC.